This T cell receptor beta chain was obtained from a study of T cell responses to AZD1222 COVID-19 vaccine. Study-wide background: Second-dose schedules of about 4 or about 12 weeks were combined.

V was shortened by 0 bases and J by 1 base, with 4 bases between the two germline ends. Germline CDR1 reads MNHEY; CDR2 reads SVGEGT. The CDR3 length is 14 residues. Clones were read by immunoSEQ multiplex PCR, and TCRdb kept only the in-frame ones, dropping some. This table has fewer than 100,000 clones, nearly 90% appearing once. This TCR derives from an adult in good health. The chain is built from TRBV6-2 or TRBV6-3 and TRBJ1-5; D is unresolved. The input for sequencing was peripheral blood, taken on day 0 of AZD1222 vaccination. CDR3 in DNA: TGTGCCAGCAGTTACTCGGCCAGCAATCAGCCCCAGCATTTT. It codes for CASSYSASNQPQHF.